Detailed here is one T cell receptor (beta chain). This sample is part of a study of blood T cell repertoires in COVID-19. Two consecutive negative NP/OP PCR tests, clearance, or resolved symptoms defined Cohort 3 recovery. Sequenced by immunoSEQ multiplex PCR; TCRdb stores in-frame clones only, minus some. The sample has 360,000 or so clones; under 90% are singletons. V shed 3 bases, J shed 7 bases, and the junction held 7 bases outside the gene matches. Germline CDR1 and CDR2: MGHRA and YSYEKL. CDR3 length: 15 amino acids. The rearrangement links TRBV4-1 to TRBJ1-5, with 9 bases that match TRBD1. The specimen sequenced was PBMCs or T cells enriched from blood (not recorded which). The TCR comes from a woman aged 30 to 39 who had recovered from COVID-19. In DNA form, the CDR3 reads TGCGCCAGCAGCCAGACCGGGACAGGGCACCAGCCCCAGCATTTT. This codes for CASSQTGTGHQPQHF.